The source of this T cell receptor (beta chain) is a study of Tregs in tolerant kidney transplant recipients. CFSE-labeled recipient PBMCs were cultured five to seven days with irradiated graft donor PBMCs, then FACS-sorted. Germline values: CDR1 SGHDN, CDR2 FVKESK. The CDR3 spans 14 residues. V lost 3 bases to trimming and J lost 3 bases, with 12 bases between them. Here immunoSEQ multiplex PCR was the method, and the copy in TCRdb shows in-frame clones only, minus some. In total, the table holds 2,500 to 3,000 clones. To note about this clone: Its antigen remains unidentified. The read ends 3 residues before the CDR3 terminus; that terminus is restored from the germline J gene.

The gene calls are TRBV14 and TRBJ2-7; D perhaps matches TRBD1 (6 bases). The sample consisted of CD8+ T cells from blood cultured with allogeneic cells, taken before the transplant. The source of this sequence is a human patient who received a combined kidney and bone marrow transplant. Partial CDR3 DNA: TGTGCCAGCAGCCACGGGAAGGGGGTCTACGAG. This codes for CASSHGKGVYE. The CDR3 as a whole reads CASSHGKGVYEQYF.